Sequencing of this T cell receptor (beta chain) was carried out in a study of blood T cell repertoires in COVID-19. In terms of age and location, participants ranged from roughly 18 to 90 years and lived in approximately 26 US areas. Cohort allocation depended upon clinical history that participants reported. The CDR3 runs 16 residues. Germline CDR1 MDHEN, CDR2 SYDVKM. Deletions cut 4 bases from V and 0 bases from J, with 15 bases between. Authors' processing steps: Reference gene primer amplification gave estimated nucleated cell counts. Using immunoSEQ multiplex PCR, the repertoire was profiled, and TCRdb retains in-frame clones only, with some absent. V and J calls and clone size are as listed in that table; D and trimming were resolved from the DNA. The top ten hold over 8% of the sample, which has fewer than 350,000 clones, approximately 89% seen once.

The source material was PBMCs or T cells enriched from blood (not recorded which). V and J are TRBV28 and TRBJ1-2; D gene uncertain. The TCR was taken from a woman aged 40 to 50 who had recovered from COVID-19. As DNA, the CDR3 is TGTGCCAGCAGTTACCCCGGATTGGAGACTAACTATGGCTACACCTTC. Translated, it gives CASSYPGLETNYGYTF.